Shown below are 12 T cell receptor beta chains from a single sample sequenced in a study of blood T cell repertoires in COVID-19. Sequencing used immunoSEQ multiplex PCR; TCRdb keeps in-frame clones, though not all of them. The sample yields 35,000 to 40,000 clones, 65% to 85% seen once. The sample comprised peripheral blood. Every receptor here comes from an elderly man with active or convalescent COVID-19.

V gene TRBV5-5 combines with J gene TRBJ2-1, with D possibly TRBD1 on 6 matching bases. With 0 bases removed from V and 14 bases from J, the gap between germline ends came to 15 bases. Germline values: CDR1 SGHKS, CDR2 YYEKEE (reference sequence). There are 13 residues in the CDR3. Here the CDR3 reads CASSLEVVAGEFF. The CDR3 DNA follows: TGTGCCAGCAGCTTGGAGGTTGTGGCAGGGGAGTTCTTC.

The V and J genes are TRBV6-6 and TRBJ1-4; possible D gene TRBD1, 5 bases. Germline V gene sequence: CDR1 MNHNY, CDR2 SVGAGI (reference sequence). Trimming took off 8 bases at V and 0 bases at J, with 10 bases between the two ends. The CDR3 runs 14 residues. CDR3 nucleotide sequence: TGTGCCAGCGCGCGGGGGGCAACTAATGAAAAACTGTTTTTT. Protein product: CASARGATNEKLFF.

The chain recombines TRBV2 with TRBJ1-1; possible D gene TRBD1, 6 bases. Germline-derived CDR1 and CDR2 are SNHLY and FYNNEI. This CDR3 has 12 amino acids. The V and J ends lost 1 base and 10 bases respectively, with 10 bases between them. The chain's CDR3 is CASSEEGGRAFF. DNA for the CDR3: TGTGCCAGCAGTGAAGAAGGGGGAAGAGCTTTCTTT.

The chain links TRBV5-8 to TRBJ2-1; the match to TRBD2 covers 11 bases. Germline CDR1 SGHTS, CDR2 YDEGEE. J gave up 6 bases and V 7 bases, and 9 bases lay outside the gene matches. The CDR3 is made up of 15 amino acids. CDR3 in amino acids: CASVPRLAGRNEQFF. CDR3 DNA sequence: TGTGCCAGCGTACCTCGACTAGCGGGACGCAATGAGCAGTTCTTC.

This clone has just one count. The chain uses TRBV7-2 and TRBJ2-2; 8 bases align to TRBD2. The CDR3 runs 15 residues. V lost 2 bases and J lost 7; bases outside the gene matches: 6. In germline, CDR1 is SGHTA, CDR2 FQGNSA. The CDR3 DNA follows: TGTGCCAGCAGCTTAAACGGGAGGGAGGTCGGGGAGCTGTTTTTT. Translation: CASSLNGREVGELFF.

The chain is built from TRBV27 and TRBJ2-5; the D is unclear. Deletions cut 3 bases from V and 2 bases from J, with 10 bases between. The CDR3 length is 14 residues. Looked up from germline, CDR1 is MNHEY and CDR2 is SMNVEV (reference sequence). The CDR3 DNA sequence: TGTGCCAGCAGTTTCTCTATGAGGCAAGAGACCCAGTACTTC. It translates to CASSFSMRQETQYF.

This chain connects TRBV5-6 to TRBJ2-1; 11 bases fit TRBD2. With 3 bases clipped from V and 4 bases from J, the junction kept 9 bases outside the gene matches. The germline V gene has CDR1 SGHDT and CDR2 YYEEEE. The CDR3 runs to 17 residues. The CDR3 region has the DNA TGTGCCAGCAGCTCCCCACTTACTAGCGGGGGATACAATGAGCAGTTCTTC. It specifies CASSSPLTSGGYNEQFF.

The chain carries TRBV5-6 and TRBJ1-2, with a weak D call TRBD1 (6 bases). Germline assignment: CDR1 SGHDT and CDR2 YYEEEE. V dropped 2 bases and J dropped 7 bases, with 18 bases sitting between them. The CDR3 is 15 amino acids. The CDR3 here is CASSFRQAVVGGYTF. The DNA of the CDR3 is TGTGCCAGCAGCTTTCGACAGGCAGTCGTAGGTGGCTACACCTTC.

This clone was detected only a few times. This sequence joins TRBV6-2 or TRBV6-3 and TRBJ2-2, with TRBD1 as a possible D gene (6 bases). The CDR3 sequence is 16 residues long. V was shortened by 3 bases and J by 4 bases, with 15 bases between the two germline ends. Germline loops: CDR1 MNHEY, CDR2 SVGEGT. CDR3 sequence (DNA): TGTGCCAGCAGTTATCAGTGGGGGCCCTCCACCGGGGAGCTGTTTTTT. Encoded protein: CASSYQWGPSTGELFF.

The chain carries TRBV11-3 and TRBJ2-5, with a weak D call TRBD1 (6 bases). Germline-derived CDR1 and CDR2 are SGHNT and YENEEA. This CDR3 has 14 amino acids. The V end was cut by 5 bases, the J end by 5 bases, with 15 bases between. The DNA of the CDR3 is TGTGCCAGCAGCCCCGGGTCAGGGGTGGAGACCCAGTACTTC. It is translated as CASSPGSGVETQYF.

The chain recombines TRBV4-3 with TRBJ1-4; D perhaps matches TRBD1 (5 bases). V lost 0 bases and J lost 0, with 11 bases in between. Looked up from germline, CDR1 is LGHNA and CDR2 is YSLEER. The CDR3 is 17 amino acids. The CDR3 DNA reads TGCGCCAGCAGCCAAGATCCCGACAGTGCAACTAATGAAAAACTGTTTTTT. Translated: CASSQDPDSATNEKLFF.

This rearrangement joins TRBV18 to TRBJ2-3; D call uncertain. Trimming removed 2 bases from V and 4 bases from J, with 4 bases in between. The CDR3 extends over 12 amino acids. The germline gives CDR1 KGHSH, CDR2 LQKENI. CDR3 amino acids: CASSPSADTQYF. The CDR3 coding sequence is TGTGCCAGCTCACCATCAGCAGATACGCAGTATTTT.